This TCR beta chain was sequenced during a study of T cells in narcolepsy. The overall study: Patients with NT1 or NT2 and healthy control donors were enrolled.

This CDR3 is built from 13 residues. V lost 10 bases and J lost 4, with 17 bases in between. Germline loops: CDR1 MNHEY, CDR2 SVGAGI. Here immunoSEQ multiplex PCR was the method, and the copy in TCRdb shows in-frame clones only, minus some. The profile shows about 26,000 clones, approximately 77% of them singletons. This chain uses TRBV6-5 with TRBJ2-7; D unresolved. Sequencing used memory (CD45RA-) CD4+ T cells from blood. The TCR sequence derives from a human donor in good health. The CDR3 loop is CATPPPGKYEQYF. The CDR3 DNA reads TGTGCCACCCCCCCTCCGGGTAAGTACGAGCAGTACTTC.